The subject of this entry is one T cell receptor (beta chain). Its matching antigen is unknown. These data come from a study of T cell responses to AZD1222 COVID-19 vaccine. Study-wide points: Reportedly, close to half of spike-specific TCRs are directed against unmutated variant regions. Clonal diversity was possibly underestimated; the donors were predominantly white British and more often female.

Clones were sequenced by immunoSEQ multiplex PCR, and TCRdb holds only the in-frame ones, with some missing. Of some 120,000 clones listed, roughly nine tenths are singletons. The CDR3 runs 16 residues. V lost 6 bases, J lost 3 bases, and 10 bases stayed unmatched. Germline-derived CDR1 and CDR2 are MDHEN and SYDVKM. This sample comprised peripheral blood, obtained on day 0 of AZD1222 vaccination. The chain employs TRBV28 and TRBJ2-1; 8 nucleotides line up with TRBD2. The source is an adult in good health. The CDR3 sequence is CASSILVSGSYNEQFF. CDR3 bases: TGTGCCAGCAGCATTCTGGTAAGCGGGAGCTACAATGAGCAGTTCTTC.